This TCR beta chain was obtained from a study of cytomegalovirus exposure and HLA in healthy donors. This CDR3 is built from 15 residues. Germline CDR1 SGHTS, CDR2 YDEGEE. Trimming shortened V by 5 bases and J by 0 bases, and 11 bases separated the two germline ends. On this clone itself: The antigen remains undetermined.

Amplification used 60 Vbeta primers and 13 Jbeta primers. Some clones are missing from TCRdb's copy, which holds only in-frame ones; the method was immunoSEQ multiplex PCR. The sample has approximately 89,000 clones; roughly 80% are singletons. Findings and limits, study-wide: Later analysis found that TCR beta chains associated with HLA were more clonally expanded than other, equally common chains. Later analysis suggested most CMV-associated TCR beta chains were HLA-restricted. Later analysis reportedly placed an Asian-associated ancestry cluster below the approximately 730-donor mean in N-insertions. A list of about 160 TCR beta chains associated with cytomegalovirus was given.

The receptor's source is a young man in good health and CMV-seropositive. Sequencing was carried out using PBMCs. The chain employs TRBV5-8 and TRBJ2-2; weak D call: TRBD1 (6 bases). The CDR3 spells CASRRTVPNTGELFF. In DNA form, the CDR3 reads TGTGCCAGCAGACGGACAGTCCCGAACACCGGGGAGCTGTTTTTT.